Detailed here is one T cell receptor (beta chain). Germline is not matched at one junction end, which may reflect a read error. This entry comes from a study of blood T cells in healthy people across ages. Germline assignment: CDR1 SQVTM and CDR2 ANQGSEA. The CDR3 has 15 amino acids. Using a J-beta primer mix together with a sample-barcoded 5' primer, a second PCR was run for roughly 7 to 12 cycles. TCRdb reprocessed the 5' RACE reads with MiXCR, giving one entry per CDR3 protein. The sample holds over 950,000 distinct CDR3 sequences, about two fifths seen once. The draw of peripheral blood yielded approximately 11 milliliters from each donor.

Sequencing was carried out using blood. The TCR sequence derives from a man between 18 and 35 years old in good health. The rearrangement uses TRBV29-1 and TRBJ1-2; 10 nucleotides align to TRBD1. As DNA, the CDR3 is TGCAGCGTTGCGTTGGGGACAGGGGAGCACTATGACTACACCTTC. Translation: CSVALGTGEHYDYTF. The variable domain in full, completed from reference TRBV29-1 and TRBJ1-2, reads SAVISQKPSRDICQRGTSLTIQCQVDSQVTMMFWYRQQPGQSLTLIATANQGSEATYESGFVIDKFPISRPNLTFSTLTVSNMSPEDSSIYLCSVALGTGEHYDYTFGSGTRLTVV.